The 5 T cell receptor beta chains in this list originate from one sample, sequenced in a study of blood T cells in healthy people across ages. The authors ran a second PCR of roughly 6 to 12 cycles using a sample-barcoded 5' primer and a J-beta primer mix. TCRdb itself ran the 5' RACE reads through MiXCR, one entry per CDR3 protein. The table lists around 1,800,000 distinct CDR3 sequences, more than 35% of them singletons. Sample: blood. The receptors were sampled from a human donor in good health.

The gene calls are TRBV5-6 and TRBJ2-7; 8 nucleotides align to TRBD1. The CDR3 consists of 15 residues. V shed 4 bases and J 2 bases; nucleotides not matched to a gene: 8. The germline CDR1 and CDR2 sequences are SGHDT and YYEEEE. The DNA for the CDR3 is TGTGCCAGCAGCCCTACAGGGGGATCCCCCTACGAGCAGTACTTC. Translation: CASSPTGGSPYEQYF.

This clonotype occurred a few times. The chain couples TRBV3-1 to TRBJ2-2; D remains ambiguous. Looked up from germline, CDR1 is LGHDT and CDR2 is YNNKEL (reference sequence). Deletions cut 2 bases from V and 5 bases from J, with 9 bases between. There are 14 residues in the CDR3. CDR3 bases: TGTGCCAGCAGCCAACACCGTAGTACCGGGGAGCTGTTTTTT. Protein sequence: CASSQHRSTGELFF.

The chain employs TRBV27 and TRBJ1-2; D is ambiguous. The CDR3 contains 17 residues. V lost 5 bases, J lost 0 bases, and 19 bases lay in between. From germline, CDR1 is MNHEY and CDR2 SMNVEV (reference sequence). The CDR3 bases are TGTGCCAGCAGTCGCCGGAAACTAACTGGACCTAACTATGGCTACACCTTC. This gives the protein CASSRRKLTGPNYGYTF.

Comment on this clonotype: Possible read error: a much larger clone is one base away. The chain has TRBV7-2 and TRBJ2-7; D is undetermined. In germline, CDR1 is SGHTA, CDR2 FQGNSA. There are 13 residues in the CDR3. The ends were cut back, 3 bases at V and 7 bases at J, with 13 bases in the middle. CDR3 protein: CASSLERYNEQYF. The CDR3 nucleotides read TGTGCCAGCAGCTTGGAAAGATACAATGAGCAGTACTTC.

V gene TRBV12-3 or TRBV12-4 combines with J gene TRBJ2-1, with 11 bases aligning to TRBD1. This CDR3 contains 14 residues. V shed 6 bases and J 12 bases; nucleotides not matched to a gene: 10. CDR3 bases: TGTGCCAGCAGCCCCGGGACAGGGGGAGTAGGGCAGTTCTTC. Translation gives CASSPGTGGVGQFF.